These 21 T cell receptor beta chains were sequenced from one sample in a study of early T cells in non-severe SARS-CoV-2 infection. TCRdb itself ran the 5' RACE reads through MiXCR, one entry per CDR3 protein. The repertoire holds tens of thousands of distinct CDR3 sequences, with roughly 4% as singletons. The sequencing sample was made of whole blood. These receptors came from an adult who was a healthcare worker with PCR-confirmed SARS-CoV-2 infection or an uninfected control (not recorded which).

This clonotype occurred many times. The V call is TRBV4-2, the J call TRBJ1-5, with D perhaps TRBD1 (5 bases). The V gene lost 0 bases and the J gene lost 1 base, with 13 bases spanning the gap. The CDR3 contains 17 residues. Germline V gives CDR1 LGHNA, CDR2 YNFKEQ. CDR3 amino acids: CASSQDFRGGSNQPQHF. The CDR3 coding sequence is TGTGCCAGCAGCCAAGATTTTCGGGGCGGGAGCAATCAGCCCCAGCATTTT.

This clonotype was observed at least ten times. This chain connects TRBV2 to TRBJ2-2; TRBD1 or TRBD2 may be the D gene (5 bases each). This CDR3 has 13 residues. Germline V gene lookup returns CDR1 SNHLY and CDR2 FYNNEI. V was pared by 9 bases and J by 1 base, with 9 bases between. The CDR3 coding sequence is TGTGCCAGAGGGACGAAGAACACCGGGGAGCTGTTTTTT. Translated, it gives CARGTKNTGELFF.

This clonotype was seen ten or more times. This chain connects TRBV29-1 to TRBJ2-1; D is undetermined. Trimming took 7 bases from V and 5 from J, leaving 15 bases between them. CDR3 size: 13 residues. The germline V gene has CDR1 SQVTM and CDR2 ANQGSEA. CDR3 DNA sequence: TGCAGCGCAGGTGCGTTTCGGAACAATGAGCAGTTCTTC. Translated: CSAGAFRNNEQFF.

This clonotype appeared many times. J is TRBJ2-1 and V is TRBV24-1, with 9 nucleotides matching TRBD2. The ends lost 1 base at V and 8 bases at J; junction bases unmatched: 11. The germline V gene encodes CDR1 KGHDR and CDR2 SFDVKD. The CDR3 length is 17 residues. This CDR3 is CATSDFLRASGTHEQFF. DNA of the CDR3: TGTGCCACCAGTGATTTCCTCCGGGCTAGCGGGACGCATGAGCAGTTCTTC.

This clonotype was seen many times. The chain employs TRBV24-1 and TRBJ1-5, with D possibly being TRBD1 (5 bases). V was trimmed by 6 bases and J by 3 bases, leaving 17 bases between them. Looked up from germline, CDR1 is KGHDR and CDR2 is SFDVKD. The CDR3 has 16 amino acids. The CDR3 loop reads CATSSPLQGDNQPQHF. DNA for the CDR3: TGTGCCACCAGTTCCCCACTACAAGGGGACAATCAGCCCCAGCATTTT.

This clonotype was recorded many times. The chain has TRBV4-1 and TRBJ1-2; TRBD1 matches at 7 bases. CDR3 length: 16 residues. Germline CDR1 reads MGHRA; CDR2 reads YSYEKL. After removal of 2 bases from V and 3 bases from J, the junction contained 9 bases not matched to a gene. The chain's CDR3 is CASSQSSTGPDYGYTF. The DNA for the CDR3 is TGCGCCAGCAGCCAATCTTCGACAGGGCCGGACTATGGCTACACCTTC.

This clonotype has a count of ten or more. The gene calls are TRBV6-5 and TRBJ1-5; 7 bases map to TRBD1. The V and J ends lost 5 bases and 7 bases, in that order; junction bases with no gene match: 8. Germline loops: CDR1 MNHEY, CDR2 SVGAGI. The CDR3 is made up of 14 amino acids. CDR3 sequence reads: CASSRQGGWQPQHF. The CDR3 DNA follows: TGTGCCAGCAGTCGACAGGGAGGGTGGCAGCCCCAGCATTTT.

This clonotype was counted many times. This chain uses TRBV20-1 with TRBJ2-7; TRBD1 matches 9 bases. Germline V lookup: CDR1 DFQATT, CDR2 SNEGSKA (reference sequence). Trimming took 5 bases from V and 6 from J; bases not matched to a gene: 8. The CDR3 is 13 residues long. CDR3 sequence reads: CSAPPGQGFEQYF. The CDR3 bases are TGCAGTGCTCCCCCGGGACAGGGTTTCGAGCAGTACTTC.

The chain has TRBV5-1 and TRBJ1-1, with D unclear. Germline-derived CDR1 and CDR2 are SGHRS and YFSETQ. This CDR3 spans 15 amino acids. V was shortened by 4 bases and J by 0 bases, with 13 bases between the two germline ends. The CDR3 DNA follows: TGCGCCAGCAGCCCGGGTGAGCGGGTGAACACTGAAGCTTTCTTT. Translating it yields CASSPGERVNTEAFF.

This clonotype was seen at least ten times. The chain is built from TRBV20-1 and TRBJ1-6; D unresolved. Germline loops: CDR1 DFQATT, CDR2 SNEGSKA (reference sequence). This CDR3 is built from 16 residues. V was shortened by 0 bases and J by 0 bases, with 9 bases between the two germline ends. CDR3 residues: CSARDRDHSYNSPLHF. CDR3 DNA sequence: TGCAGTGCTAGAGATCGGGATCACTCCTATAATTCACCCCTCCACTTT.

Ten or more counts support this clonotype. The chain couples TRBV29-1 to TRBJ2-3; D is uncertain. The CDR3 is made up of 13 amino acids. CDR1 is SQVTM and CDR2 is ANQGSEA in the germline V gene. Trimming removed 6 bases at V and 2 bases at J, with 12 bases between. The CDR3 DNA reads TGCAGCGTCCAGGACGCTTACACAGATACGCAGTATTTT. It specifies CSVQDAYTDTQYF.

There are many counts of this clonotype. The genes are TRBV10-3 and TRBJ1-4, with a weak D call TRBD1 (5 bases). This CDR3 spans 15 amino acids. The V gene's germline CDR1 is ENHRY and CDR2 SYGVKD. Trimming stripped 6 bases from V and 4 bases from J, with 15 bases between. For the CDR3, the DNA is TGTGCCATCAGCGGGACCGGGACGGGTAATGAAAAACTGTTTTTT. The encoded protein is CAISGTGTGNEKLFF.

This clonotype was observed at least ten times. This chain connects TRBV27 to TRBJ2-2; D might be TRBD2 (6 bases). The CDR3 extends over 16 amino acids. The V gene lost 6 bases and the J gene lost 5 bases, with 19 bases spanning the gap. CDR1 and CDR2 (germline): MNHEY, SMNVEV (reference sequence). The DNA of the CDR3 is TGTGCCAGCAGAGATCTAGCGAGAGGTTGGACCGGGGAGCTGTTTTTT. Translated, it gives CASRDLARGWTGELFF.

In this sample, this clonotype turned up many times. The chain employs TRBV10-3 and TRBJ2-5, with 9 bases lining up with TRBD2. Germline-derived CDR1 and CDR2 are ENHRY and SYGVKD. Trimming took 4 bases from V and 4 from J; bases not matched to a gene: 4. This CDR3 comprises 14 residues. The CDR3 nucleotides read TGTGCCATCAGTGGGGGGACTAGCAGAGAGACCCAGTACTTC. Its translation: CAISGGTSRETQYF.

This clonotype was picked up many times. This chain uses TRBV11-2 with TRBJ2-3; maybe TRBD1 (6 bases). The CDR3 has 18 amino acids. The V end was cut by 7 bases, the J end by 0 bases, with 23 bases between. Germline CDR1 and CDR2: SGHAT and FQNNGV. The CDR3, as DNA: TGTGCCAGCACCACCCCTACCATGGCAGGGGACAGCACAGATACGCAGTATTTT. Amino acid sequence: CASTTPTMAGDSTDTQYF.

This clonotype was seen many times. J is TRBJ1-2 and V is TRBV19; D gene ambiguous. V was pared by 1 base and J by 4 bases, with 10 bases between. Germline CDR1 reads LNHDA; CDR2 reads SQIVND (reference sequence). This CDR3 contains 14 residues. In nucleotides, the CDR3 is TGTGCCAGTAGTATAGTCGGGCAGACCTATGGCTACACCTTC. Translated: CASSIVGQTYGYTF.

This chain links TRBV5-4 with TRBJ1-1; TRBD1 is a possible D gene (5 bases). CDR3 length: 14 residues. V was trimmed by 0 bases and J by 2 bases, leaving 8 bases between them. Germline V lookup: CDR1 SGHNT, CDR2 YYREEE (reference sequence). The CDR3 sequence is CASSLEGINTEAFF. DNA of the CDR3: TGTGCCAGCAGCTTGGAGGGGATTAACACTGAAGCTTTCTTT.

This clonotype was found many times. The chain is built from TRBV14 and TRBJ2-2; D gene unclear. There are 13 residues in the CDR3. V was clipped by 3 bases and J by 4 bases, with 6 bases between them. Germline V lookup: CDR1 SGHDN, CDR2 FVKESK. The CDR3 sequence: CASSHRFTGELFF. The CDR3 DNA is TGTGCCAGCAGCCACCGCTTCACCGGGGAGCTGTTTTTT.

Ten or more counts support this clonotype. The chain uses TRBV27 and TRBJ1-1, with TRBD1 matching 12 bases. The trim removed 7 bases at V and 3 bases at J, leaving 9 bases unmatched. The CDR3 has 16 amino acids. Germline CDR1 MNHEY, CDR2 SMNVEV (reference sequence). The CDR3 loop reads CASTTGTGGAYTEAFF. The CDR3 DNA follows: TGTGCCAGCACTACAGGGACAGGGGGCGCGTACACTGAAGCTTTCTTT.

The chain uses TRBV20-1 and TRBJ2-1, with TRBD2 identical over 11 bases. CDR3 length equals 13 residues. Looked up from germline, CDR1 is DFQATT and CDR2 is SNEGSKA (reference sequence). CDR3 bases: TGCAGCGGAACTAGCGGGGGATACAATGAGCAGTTCTTC. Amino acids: CSGTSGGYNEQFF.

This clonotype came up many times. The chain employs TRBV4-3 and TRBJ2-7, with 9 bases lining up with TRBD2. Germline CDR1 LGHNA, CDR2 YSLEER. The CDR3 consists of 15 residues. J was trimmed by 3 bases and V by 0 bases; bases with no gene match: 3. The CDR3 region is CASSQEVLAGYEQYF. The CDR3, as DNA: TGCGCCAGCAGCCAAGAGGTACTAGCGGGCTACGAGCAGTACTTC.